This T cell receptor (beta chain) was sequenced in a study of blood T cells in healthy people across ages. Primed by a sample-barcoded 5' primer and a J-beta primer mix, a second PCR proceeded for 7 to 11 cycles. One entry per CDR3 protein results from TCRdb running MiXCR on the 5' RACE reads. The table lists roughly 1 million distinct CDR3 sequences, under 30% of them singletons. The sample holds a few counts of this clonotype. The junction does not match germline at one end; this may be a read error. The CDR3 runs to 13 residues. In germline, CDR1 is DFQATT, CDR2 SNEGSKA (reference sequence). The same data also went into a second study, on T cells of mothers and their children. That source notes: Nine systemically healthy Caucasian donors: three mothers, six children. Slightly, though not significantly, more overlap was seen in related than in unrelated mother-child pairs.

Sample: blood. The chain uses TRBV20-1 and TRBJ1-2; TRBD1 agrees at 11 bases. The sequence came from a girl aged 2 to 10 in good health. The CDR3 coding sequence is TGCAGTGCTCTCCCCCCGGACAGGGGGCAAGCTTACTTC. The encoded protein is CSALPPDRGQAYF.